The following is a T cell receptor (beta chain) sequence with its context. Its antigen has not been determined. Base qualities are not recorded, but no much larger clone differs from it by a single base. The donors were 40 or so Caucasian individuals from Russia, aged roughly 6 to 100 years, who were systemically healthy. Approximately 9.3 milliliters of peripheral blood were drawn from each donor into EDTA-treated Vacutainer tubes. Ficoll-Paque density-gradient centrifugation was used to isolate PBMCs, with at least 6 million per sample. Total RNA was extracted from PBMCs with Trizol reagent, with at least 5.5 micrograms obtained per sample. The percentages of naive CD45RAhigh/CD27high T cells were determined by flow cytometry on a PBMC aliquot from every donor. The data were taken from a study of blood T cells in healthy people across ages (dated by TCRdb to about 2015). Context from the whole study: Template switching captured roughly one uniquely barcoded TCR beta cDNA molecule per two T cells in model experiments. To track age-related changes in TCR beta repertoire diversity, the study relied on deep sequencing normalized with unique cDNA molecular identifiers. The donors were split into four age groups: young (average around 15 years), middle-aged (more than 35), aged (62) and long-lived (roughly 86). Two additional independent replicas of 1 million unique cDNA reads from the same blood draw were analyzed for two donors (one aged 18 to 29 and one aged 80 or older). The paper as a whole reports these results and caveats: Conclusive comparison of naive and antigen-experienced compartments was prevented by the profiling of bulk unsorted PBMCs. A strong correlation was found between observed TCR beta diversity and the percentage of naive T cells measured by flow cytometry. Because the CMV infection status of the donors was unknown, age-related changes in expanded clonotypes may potentially have been confounded. Estimates of total diversity from one million sequenced T cells were regarded as lower bounds and underestimates. Compared with the aged group, the long-lived group had more naive CD4+ T cells, fewer expanded clones and increased TCR diversity, a pattern suggesting age selection. As age increased, observed TCR beta diversity per million T cells dropped in a roughly linear way, and a significant reduction was already evident by age 40.

Library preparation used 5' RACE. The sequencing machine was an Illumina HiSeq 2500. A second about 7 to 11 cycle PCR used a sample-barcoded 5' primer and a J-beta primer mix. A template-switch 5' adaptor carrying 12 random nucleotides introduced a unique molecular identifier onto each TCR beta cDNA molecule. At least 2.5 million CDR3-containing paired-end reads were obtained from each sample. The Mint cDNA synthesis kit, primed by a TRBC-specific oligonucleotide, was used to synthesize first-strand cDNA from all RNA. Following uracil-DNA glycosylase treatment, all cDNA underwent a first 18-cycle PCR with the universal primers M1SS and BC2_uni_R. The study's processing was this. Each sample was normalized by randomly selecting 1 million high-quality reads, each carrying a distinct molecular identifier. Instead of being binned into consensus sequences, reads that shared molecular identifiers were thrown out. MiTCR, set to a Q25 quality threshold and the strictest error-elimination algorithm, was used for CDR3 identification, clonotype clustering and error correction. A nonparametric unseen species model with Euler transformation was used to estimate lower-bound total TCR beta diversity. TCRdb redid the processing of the public reads, applying fastp at Q25 and MiXCR, and retained in-frame beta chains. Each record represents a unique CDR3 protein, reported with the most common genes and DNA among its rows. TCRdb's processing, not the study's, gives the V and J calls here. The sample profile shows approximately 490,000 distinct CDR3 sequences; about 24% of them were found once. The biggest ten clones account for just under 9% of the sample.

CDR1 and CDR2, looked up from the germline V gene, are MNHNS and SASEGT. V is pared back by 11 bases and J by 8 bases, with 19 bases lying between the germline termini. The CDR3 spans 14 residues, from the cysteine through the phenylalanine. The sequence is cut down to CDR3 DNA, 42 bases in frame from base 1. These data were also filed under a second study, of T cells of mothers and their children. That second publication adds: Donors were nine systemically healthy Caucasian individuals: three mothers and their six children. cDNA synthesis used all of the extracted RNA, with roughly 1.5 ug of RNA in each 15 ul reaction. In the second PCR, the M1S primer introduced both the sample barcodes and 2-4 random nucleotides. Over 8 million TCR beta CDR3 reads came from each mother, compared with some 3.1 million reads from each child. Thymic selection similarly shapes TCR recombination output in related and unrelated pairs, with minor effect from inherited differences. Related mother-child pairs always showed normalized repertoire overlap that was slightly higher than in unrelated mother-child pairs, though the difference was never significant. No persistent microchimeric T cell clones were detected, at a sensitivity of 80 to 100 clones per million clonotypes. In the study, deep NGS was used to compare the TCR beta repertoires of mothers and children, and features distinguishing related mother-child pairs from unrelated individuals were sought. The mean age was roughly 36 +/- 4 years for the mothers and approximately 11 +/- 4 years for the children. Libraries were sequenced on Illumina HiSeq 2000 with 100+100 nt paired-end reads after adapter ligation with NEBNext reagents. To prevent cross-contamination, the mother and child libraries were prepared a month apart and were sequenced in separate runs. Between 500,000 and 2,000,000 distinct TCR beta clonotypes were identified per donor. Naive TCR beta clonotypes were estimated from low-frequency clonotypes matched to each donor's FACS-determined naive share, without sorting.

Recombination joined TRBV6-1 with TRBJ1-6, with the D gene too uncertain to name. Sequenced input: blood. The receptor's source is a boy younger than 18 in good health. CDR3 sequence: CAGSVGGKDSPLHF. In nucleotides, the sequence is TGTGCCGGCTCTGTGGGAGGGAAGGATTCACCCCTCCACTTT.